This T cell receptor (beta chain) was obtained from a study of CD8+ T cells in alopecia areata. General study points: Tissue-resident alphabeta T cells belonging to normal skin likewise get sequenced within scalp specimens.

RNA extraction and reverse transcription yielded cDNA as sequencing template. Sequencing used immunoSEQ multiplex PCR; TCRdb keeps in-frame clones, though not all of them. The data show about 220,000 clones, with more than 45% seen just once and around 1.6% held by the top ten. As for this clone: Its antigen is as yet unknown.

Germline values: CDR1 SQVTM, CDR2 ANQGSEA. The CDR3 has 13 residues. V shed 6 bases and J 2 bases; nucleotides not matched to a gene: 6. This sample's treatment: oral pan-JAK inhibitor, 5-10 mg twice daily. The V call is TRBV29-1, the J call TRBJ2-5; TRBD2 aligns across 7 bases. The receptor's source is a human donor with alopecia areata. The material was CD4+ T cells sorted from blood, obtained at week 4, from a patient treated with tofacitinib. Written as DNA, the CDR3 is TGCAGCGTGGCCGGGAGGCAGCAAGAGACCCAGTACTTC. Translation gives CSVAGRQQETQYF.